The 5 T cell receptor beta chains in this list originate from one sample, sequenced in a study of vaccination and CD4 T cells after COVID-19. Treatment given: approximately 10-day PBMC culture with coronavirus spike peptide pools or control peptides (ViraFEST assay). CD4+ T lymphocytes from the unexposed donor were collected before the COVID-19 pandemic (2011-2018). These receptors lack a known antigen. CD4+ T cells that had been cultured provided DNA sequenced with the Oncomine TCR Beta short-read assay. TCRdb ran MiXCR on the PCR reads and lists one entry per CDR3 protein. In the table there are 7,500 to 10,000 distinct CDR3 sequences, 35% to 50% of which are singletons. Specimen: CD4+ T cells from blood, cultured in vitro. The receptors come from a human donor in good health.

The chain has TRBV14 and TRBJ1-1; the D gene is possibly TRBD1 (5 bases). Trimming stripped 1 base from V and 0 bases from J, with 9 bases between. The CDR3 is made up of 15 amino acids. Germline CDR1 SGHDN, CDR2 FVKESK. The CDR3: CASSQVLGLNTEAFF. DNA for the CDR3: TGTGCCAGCAGCCAAGTTTTGGGGCTGAACACTGAAGCTTTCTTT.

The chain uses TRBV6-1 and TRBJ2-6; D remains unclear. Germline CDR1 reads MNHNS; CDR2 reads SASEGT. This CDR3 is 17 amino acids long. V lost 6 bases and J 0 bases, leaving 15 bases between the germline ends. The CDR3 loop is CASSLHGQLSGANVLTF. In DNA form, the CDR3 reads TGTGCCAGCAGCCTCCACGGCCAACTCTCTGGGGCCAACGTCCTGACTTTC.

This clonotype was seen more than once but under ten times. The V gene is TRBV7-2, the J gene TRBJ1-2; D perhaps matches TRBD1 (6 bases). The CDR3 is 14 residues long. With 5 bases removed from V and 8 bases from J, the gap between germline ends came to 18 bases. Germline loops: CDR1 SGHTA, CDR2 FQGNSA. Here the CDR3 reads CASSERQALGGYTF. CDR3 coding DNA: TGTGCCAGCAGCGAAAGACAGGCCCTCGGAGGCTACACCTTC. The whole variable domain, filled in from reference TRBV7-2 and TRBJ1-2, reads GAGVSQSPSNKVTEKGKDVELRCDPISGHTALYWYRQSLGQGLEFLIYFQGNSAPDKSGLPSDRFSAERTGGSVSTLTIQRTQQEDSAVYLCASSERQALGGYTFGSGTRLTVV.

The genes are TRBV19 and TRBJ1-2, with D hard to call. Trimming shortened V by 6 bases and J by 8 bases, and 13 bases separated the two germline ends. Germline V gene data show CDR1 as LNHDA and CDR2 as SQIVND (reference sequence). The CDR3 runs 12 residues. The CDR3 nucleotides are TGTGCCAGTAGCACCGGGCCCCTAGGCTACACCTTC. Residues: CASSTGPLGYTF.

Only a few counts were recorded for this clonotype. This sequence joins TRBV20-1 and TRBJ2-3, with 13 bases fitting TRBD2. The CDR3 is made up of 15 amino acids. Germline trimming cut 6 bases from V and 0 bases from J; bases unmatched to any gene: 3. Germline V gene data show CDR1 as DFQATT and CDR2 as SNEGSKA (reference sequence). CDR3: CSAGTSGASTDTQYF. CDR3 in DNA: TGCAGTGCCGGGACTAGCGGGGCTAGCACAGATACGCAGTATTTT.